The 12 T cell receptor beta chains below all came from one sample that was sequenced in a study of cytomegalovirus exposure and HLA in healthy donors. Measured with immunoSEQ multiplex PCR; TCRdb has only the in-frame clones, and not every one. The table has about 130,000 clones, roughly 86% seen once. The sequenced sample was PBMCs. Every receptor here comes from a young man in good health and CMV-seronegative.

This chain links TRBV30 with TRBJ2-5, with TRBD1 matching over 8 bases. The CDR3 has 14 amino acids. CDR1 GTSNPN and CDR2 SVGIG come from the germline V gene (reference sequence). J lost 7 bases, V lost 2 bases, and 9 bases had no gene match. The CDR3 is CAWSIKTGAGTQYF. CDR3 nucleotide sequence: TGTGCCTGGAGTATCAAGACAGGGGCTGGGACCCAGTACTTC.

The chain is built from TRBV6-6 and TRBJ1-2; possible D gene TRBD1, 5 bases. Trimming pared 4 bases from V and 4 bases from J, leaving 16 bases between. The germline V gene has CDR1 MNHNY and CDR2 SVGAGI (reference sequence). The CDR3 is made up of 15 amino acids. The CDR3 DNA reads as TGTGCCAGCAGTTCAACCAGGAGGGACGTCTATGGCTACACCTTC. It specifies CASSSTRRDVYGYTF.

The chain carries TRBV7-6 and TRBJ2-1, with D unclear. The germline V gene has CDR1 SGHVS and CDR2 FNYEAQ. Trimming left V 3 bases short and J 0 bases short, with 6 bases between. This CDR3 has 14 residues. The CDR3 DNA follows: TGTGCCAGCAGCTTCCTCCCCTCCTACAATGAGCAGTTCTTC. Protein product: CASSFLPSYNEQFF.

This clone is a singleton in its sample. The CDR3 nucleotides read TGTGCCAGCCTGCCTAGCGGGACCGCCGGGGAGCTGTTTTTT. Protein: CASLPSGTAGELFF. This rearrangement joins TRBV2 to TRBJ2-2; the match to TRBD2 covers 9 bases. Germline-derived CDR1 and CDR2 are SNHLY and FYNNEI. The CDR3 is 14 residues long. The ends lost 8 bases at V and 6 bases at J; junction bases unmatched: 7.

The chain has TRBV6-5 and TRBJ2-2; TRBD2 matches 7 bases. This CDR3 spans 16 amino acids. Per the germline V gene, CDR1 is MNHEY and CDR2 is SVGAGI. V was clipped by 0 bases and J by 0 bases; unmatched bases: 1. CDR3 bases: TGTGCCAGCAGTTACTCGCGGGAGACGAACACCGGGGAGCTGTTTTTT. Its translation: CASSYSRETNTGELFF.

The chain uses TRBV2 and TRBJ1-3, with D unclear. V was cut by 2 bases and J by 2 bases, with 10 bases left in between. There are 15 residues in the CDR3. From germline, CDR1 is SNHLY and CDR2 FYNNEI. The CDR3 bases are TGTGCCAGCAGTGAATGGGGAGGCACTGGAAACACCATATATTTT. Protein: CASSEWGGTGNTIYF.

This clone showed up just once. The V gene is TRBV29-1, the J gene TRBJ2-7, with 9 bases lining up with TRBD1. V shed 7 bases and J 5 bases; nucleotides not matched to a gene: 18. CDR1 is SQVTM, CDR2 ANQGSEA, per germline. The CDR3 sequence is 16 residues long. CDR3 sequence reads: CSALLSGQGWTHEQYF. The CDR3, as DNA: TGCAGCGCCCTACTTTCGGGACAGGGCTGGACCCACGAGCAGTACTTC.

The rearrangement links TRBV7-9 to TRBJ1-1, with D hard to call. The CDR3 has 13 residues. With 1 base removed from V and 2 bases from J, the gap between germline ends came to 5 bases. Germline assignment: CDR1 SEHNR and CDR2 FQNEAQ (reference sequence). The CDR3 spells CASSLVINTEAFF. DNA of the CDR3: TGTGCCAGCAGCTTAGTAATTAACACTGAAGCTTTCTTT.

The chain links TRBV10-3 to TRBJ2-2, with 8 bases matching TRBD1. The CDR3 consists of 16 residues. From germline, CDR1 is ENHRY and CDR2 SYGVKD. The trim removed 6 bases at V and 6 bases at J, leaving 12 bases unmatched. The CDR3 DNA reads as TGTGCCATCAGCGATGCGACAGGGGTCCGGTCCGGGGAGCTGTTTTTT. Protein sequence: CAISDATGVRSGELFF.

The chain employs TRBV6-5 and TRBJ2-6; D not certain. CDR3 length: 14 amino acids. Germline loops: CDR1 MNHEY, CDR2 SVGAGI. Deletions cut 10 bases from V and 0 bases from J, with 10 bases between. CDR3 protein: CATMRSSGANVLTF. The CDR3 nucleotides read TGTGCCACCATGAGGTCCTCTGGGGCCAACGTCCTGACTTTC.

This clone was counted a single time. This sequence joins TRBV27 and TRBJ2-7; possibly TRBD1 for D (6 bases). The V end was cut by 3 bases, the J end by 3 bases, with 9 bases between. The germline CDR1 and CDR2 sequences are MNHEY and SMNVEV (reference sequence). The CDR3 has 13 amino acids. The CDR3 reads CASSFRDNYEQYF. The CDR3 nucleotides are TGTGCCAGCAGTTTCCGGGACAACTACGAGCAGTACTTC.

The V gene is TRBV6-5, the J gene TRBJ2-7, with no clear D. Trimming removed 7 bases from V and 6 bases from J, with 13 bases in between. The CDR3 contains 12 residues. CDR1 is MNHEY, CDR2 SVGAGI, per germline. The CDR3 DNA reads TGTGCCAGCATCAAGGCCCCGGGCGAGCAGTACTTC. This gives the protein CASIKAPGEQYF.